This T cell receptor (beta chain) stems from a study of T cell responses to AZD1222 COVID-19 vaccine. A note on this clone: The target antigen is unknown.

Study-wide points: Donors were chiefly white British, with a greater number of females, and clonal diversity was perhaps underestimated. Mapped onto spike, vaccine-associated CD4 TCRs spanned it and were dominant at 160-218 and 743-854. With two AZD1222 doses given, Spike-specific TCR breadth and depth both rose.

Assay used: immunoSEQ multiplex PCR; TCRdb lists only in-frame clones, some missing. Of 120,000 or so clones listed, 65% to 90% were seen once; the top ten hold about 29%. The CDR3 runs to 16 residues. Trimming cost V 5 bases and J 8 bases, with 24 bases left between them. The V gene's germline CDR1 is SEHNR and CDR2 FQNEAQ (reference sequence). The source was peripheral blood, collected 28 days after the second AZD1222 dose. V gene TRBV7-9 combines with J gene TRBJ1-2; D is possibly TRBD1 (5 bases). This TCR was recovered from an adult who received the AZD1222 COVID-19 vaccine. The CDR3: CASSHTGTTIEHGYTF. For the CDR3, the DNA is TGTGCCAGCAGCCATACCGGGACTACAATTGAGCACGGCTACACCTTC.